Each of the 18 T cell receptor beta chains below was sequenced from the same sample in a study of T cell clonality in common variable immunodeficiency. TCRdb's copy holds only in-frame clones and misses some; the assay was immunoSEQ multiplex PCR. The sample has tens of thousands of clones, none seen only once. Sequencing input: peripheral blood mononuclear cells. The receptor set was obtained from a person aged 18 to 70 in good health.

Of note for this clone: This may be a read error: a much more frequent sequence differs by one nucleotide. The read halts 3 residues ahead of the CDR3 end, with the missing end drawn from the germline J gene. Other DNA sequences within the sample encode an identical CDR3. The chain employs TRBV20-1 and TRBJ2-7; 7 nucleotides match TRBD1. V lost 6 bases to trimming and J lost 0 bases; unmatched junction nucleotides: 11. The CDR3 is 15 residues long. Germline V gene sequence: CDR1 DFQATT, CDR2 SNEGSKA (reference sequence). The CDR3 bases that were read are TGCAGTGCGAGCAAAACAGGGGCCGTCTCCTACGAG. It translates to CSASKTGAVSYE. The full CDR3 protein is CSASKTGAVSYEQYF.

This clone was observed many times. The sequenced CDR3 bases are TGCAGTGCTAGTCGGCAGACACTCTACGAG. It translates to CSASRQTLYE. The whole CDR3 reads CSASRQTLYEQYF. J is TRBJ2-7 and V is TRBV20-1, with D unresolved. The read terminates 3 residues before the CDR3 end, so the remaining end is supplied by the germline J gene. Between the trimmed V and J ends, which lost 3 bases and 3 bases, there was a span of 12 bases. The CDR3 runs 13 residues. From germline, CDR1 is DFQATT and CDR2 SNEGSKA (reference sequence).

Points on this clone: Sequencing ends 3 residues short of the CDR3 end; the germline J gene provides the rest. The chain recombines TRBV5-1 with TRBJ2-5, with 7 bases that match TRBD2. V was clipped by 3 bases and J by 4 bases; unmatched bases: 3. The CDR3 totals 13 residues. Germline V gives CDR1 SGHRS, CDR2 YFSETQ. This chain's CDR3 is CASSWGGGETQYF. CDR3 DNA (partial): TGCGCCAGCAGCTGGGGGGGAGGAGAGACC.

This clone occurred many times. The sequenced fragment ends 3 residues before the CDR3 boundary, so the rest is inferred from the germline J gene. J is TRBJ1-2 and V is TRBV12-3 or TRBV12-4; 8 bases agree with TRBD1. The CDR3 consists of 15 residues. Trimming removed 2 bases from V and 6 bases from J; junction bases left unmatched: 8. The sequenced CDR3 bases are TGTGCCAGCAGTTTACGGCCAGGGGGCGTCGATGGC. This translates into CASSLRPGGVDG. The whole CDR3 sequence reads CASSLRPGGVDGYTF.

In its sample, this clone was seen a few times. The read stops 3 residues short of the end of the CDR3; the missing end is completed from the germline J gene. This chain uses TRBV2 with TRBJ2-5; TRBD1 agrees at 7 bases. The CDR3 extends over 13 amino acids. J lost 5 bases, V lost 5 bases, and 5 bases had no gene match. In germline, CDR1 is SNHLY, CDR2 FYNNEI. Partial CDR3 DNA: TGTGCCAGCAGTTACGACAGGGCTGAGACC. Its protein product is CASSYDRAET. Given in full, the CDR3 is CASSYDRAETQYF.

This clone came up many times. Sequence at one end of the junction differs from germline and may be a read error. Read data end 3 residues before the CDR3 end; the end is taken from the germline J gene. This chain links TRBV7-7 with TRBJ2-7; 14 bases are shared with TRBD2. Germline V lookup: CDR1 SSHAT, CDR2 FNYEAQ (reference sequence). This CDR3 comprises 15 residues. The part of the CDR3 DNA that was read is TGTGCTAGCAGCCCAGGACTAGCGGGGGGCTACGAG. This translates into CASSPGLAGGYE. The whole CDR3 sequence reads CASSPGLAGGYEQYF.

This clone has just a few counts. The CDR3 extends 3 residues past the end of the read, so its final part is completed from the germline J gene. The chain uses TRBV20-1 and TRBJ2-5; 7 bases agree with TRBD2. V lost 6 bases to trimming and J lost 1 base; unmatched junction nucleotides: 5. The CDR3 runs to 13 residues. Germline CDR1 reads DFQATT; CDR2 reads SNEGSKA (reference sequence). The sequenced CDR3 bases are TGCAGTGCGAGTCTAGCGGTCCAAGAGACC. It is translated as CSASLAVQET. The CDR3, in full, reads CSASLAVQETQYF.

This clone was counted many times. The read stops 3 residues short of the end of the CDR3; the missing end is completed from the germline J gene. V and J are TRBV5-6 and TRBJ2-3; TRBD2 agrees at 14 bases. Germline CDR1 and CDR2: SGHDT and YYEEEE. V shed 9 bases and J 4 bases; nucleotides not matched to a gene: 7. The length of the CDR3 is 15 residues. The CDR3 is CATTLGLAGADTQYF. The CDR3 bases that were read are TGTGCCACAACCCTGGGACTAGCGGGGGCAGATACG.

This clone was detected ten times or more. The read ends 3 residues early relative to the CDR3; the germline J gene fills the gap. This rearrangement joins TRBV20-1 to TRBJ1-2; TRBD1 aligns across 9 bases. Germline V lookup: CDR1 DFQATT, CDR2 SNEGSKA (reference sequence). V lost 5 bases, J lost 3 bases, and 13 bases stayed unmatched. This CDR3 is 16 amino acids long. The CDR3 sequence: CSAGLLGQGIDYGYTF. CDR3 DNA, as far as it was read: TGCAGTGCTGGACTACTGGGACAGGGAATCGACTATGGC.

This clone was counted at least ten times. The observed sequence ends 3 residues before the CDR3 terminus, with the missing tail filled in from the germline J gene. The chain carries TRBV19 and TRBJ1-5; 7 nucleotides agree with TRBD1. The trim removed 9 bases at V and 0 bases at J, leaving 5 bases unmatched. The germline CDR1 and CDR2 sequences are LNHDA and SQIVND (reference sequence). This CDR3 is built from 14 residues. The DNA read from the CDR3 is TGTGCCAGCGGGACAGCTTATAGCAATCAGCCC. Translation: CASGTAYSNQP. The CDR3 reads in full as CASGTAYSNQPQHF.

This clone was picked up many times. CDR3 bases read: TGCAGCGCCGCGAAGACAGGGGCTGTCTCCTACGAG. Translating gives CSAAKTGAVSYE. The CDR3 as a whole reads CSAAKTGAVSYEQYF. V usage is TRBV29-1 and J usage is TRBJ2-7, with 8 bases fitting TRBD1. The read ends 3 residues early relative to the CDR3; the germline J gene fills the gap. The V gene's germline CDR1 is SQVTM and CDR2 ANQGSEA. V lost 7 bases, J lost 0 bases, and 11 bases stayed unmatched. The CDR3 spans 15 residues.

This clone appeared many times. The CDR3 is CASSPYLQQNTEAFF. The CDR3 bases that were read are TGCGCCAGCAGTCCTTACCTACAGCAGAACACTGAA. V and J are TRBV5-1 and TRBJ1-1, with D unresolved. Read data end 3 residues before the CDR3 end; the end is taken from the germline J gene. CDR1 and CDR2 (germline): SGHRS, YFSETQ. CDR3 length: 15 residues. Trimming took off 5 bases at V and 1 base at J, with 15 bases between the two ends.

There are many counts of this clone. The read comes to an end 3 residues before the CDR3 does, leaving the germline J gene to fill in the end. The gene calls are TRBV19 and TRBJ2-3, with 8 bases identical to TRBD1. Germline loops: CDR1 LNHDA, CDR2 SQIVND (reference sequence). The CDR3 spans 14 residues. The junction had 9 bases not matched to a gene; V was cut back by 8 bases and J by 5 bases. The sequenced CDR3 bases are TGTGCCAGTTGGCCAGGGGGCACGGGAGATACG. This codes for CASWPGGTGDT. The whole CDR3 protein is CASWPGGTGDTQYF.

The sample holds many counts of this clone. The read gets to within 3 residues of the CDR3 end, and the germline J gene fills in the rest. The gene calls are TRBV19 and TRBJ1-1, with a weak D call TRBD1 (5 bases). The V gene lost 3 bases and the J gene lost 1 base, with 6 bases spanning the gap. The CDR3 loop spans 13 amino acids. The germline gives CDR1 LNHDA, CDR2 SQIVND (reference sequence). The part of the CDR3 DNA that was read is TGTGCCAGTAGTATGACAGAGAACACTGAA. Encoded protein: CASSMTENTE. In full, the CDR3 is CASSMTENTEAFF.

This clone has ten or more counts. The CDR3 extends 3 residues past the end of the read, so its final part is completed from the germline J gene. The gene calls are TRBV7-3 and TRBJ2-7; 9 positions match TRBD2. The CDR3 loop spans 16 amino acids. Germline CDR1 and CDR2: SGHTA and FQGTGA. Trimming cost V 2 bases and J 4 bases; bases outside gene matches: 9. CDR3 DNA, as far as it was read: TGTGCCAGCAGCTTAGAAGGGGCGGGGGGGCCGTACGAG. As protein: CASSLEGAGGPYE. The full CDR3 protein reads CASSLEGAGGPYEQYF.

The sample holds many counts of this clone. The CDR3 extends 3 residues past the end of the read, so its final part is completed from the germline J gene. The chain is built from TRBV5-1 and TRBJ2-3, with D perhaps given as TRBD1 or TRBD2 (5 bases each). Germline V gives CDR1 SGHRS, CDR2 YFSETQ. The CDR3 is made up of 16 amino acids. The CDR3 sequence: CASSAGAKEGNQPQYF. The sequenced part of the CDR3 DNA is TGCGCCAGCAGCGCTGGCGCCAAAGAGGGGAATCAGCCG.

With respect to this clone: The read terminates 3 residues before the CDR3 end, so the remaining end is supplied by the germline J gene. The rearrangement uses TRBV5-1 and TRBJ2-5, with D maybe TRBD1 (6 bases). The CDR3 runs to 14 residues. With 4 bases removed from V and 1 base from J, the gap between germline ends came to 11 bases. The germline CDR1 and CDR2 sequences are SGHRS and YFSETQ. CDR3 sequence: CASSLGQSQETQYF. The part of the CDR3 DNA that was read is TGCGCCAGCAGCCTTGGACAGAGCCAAGAGACC.

This clone was seen repeatedly, ten times or more. With the read ending 3 residues before the CDR3 end, the germline J gene is used to fill in that end. The chain combines TRBV5-4 with TRBJ2-5, with 10 bases fitting TRBD2. CDR1 and CDR2 from the germline V gene are SGHNT and YYREEE (reference sequence). This CDR3 has 15 residues. V was pared by 4 bases and J by 5 bases, with 8 bases of the junction left unmatched. The sequenced CDR3 bases are TGTGCCAGCAGCACTGTACTAGCGGGGAGGGAGACC. Its protein is CASSTVLAGRET. The full CDR3 sequence reads CASSTVLAGRETQYF. Filled out from reference TRBV5-4 and TRBJ2-5, the complete variable domain reads ETGVTQSPTHLIKTRGQQVTLRCSSQSGHNTVSWYQQALGQGPQFIFQYYREEENGRGNFPPRFSGLQFPNYSSELNVNALELDDSALYLCASSTVLAGRETQYFGPGTRLLVL.